These 3 T cell receptor beta chains originate from one sample sequenced in a study of T cells expressing NK-cell markers. TCRdb re-called the 5' RACE reads; one entry per CDR3 protein, DNA not given. The sample includes about 540,000 distinct CDR3 sequences. The specimen sequenced was blood T cells: a sorted CD56 or NKG2C T cell subset, CD4+ or CD8+ T cells, or bulk PBMC T cells (not recorded which). The receptors were gathered from a man aged 18 to 30 in good health.

The CDR3 sequence is CASSPGLAAEQFF. This chain joins TRBV14 and TRBJ2-1; the TCRdb D gene call, TRBD2, has no DNA to confirm it. Germline V gives CDR1 SGHDN, CDR2 FVKESK. This CDR3 has 13 amino acids.

This sequence joins TRBV7-3 and TRBJ2-1; the TRBD1 assignment by TCRdb is unverifiable without DNA. The CDR3 is 13 amino acids. Germline V gene sequence: CDR1 SGHTA, CDR2 FQGTGA. The CDR3: CASSSSGRGVKFF.

The rearrangement uses TRBV6-1 and TRBJ2-5; TCRdb lists TRBD1, though no DNA is available to test this call. CDR3 length: 16 amino acids. The germline V gene has CDR1 MNHNS and CDR2 SASEGT. CDR3 sequence: CASILALGTAQETQYF.